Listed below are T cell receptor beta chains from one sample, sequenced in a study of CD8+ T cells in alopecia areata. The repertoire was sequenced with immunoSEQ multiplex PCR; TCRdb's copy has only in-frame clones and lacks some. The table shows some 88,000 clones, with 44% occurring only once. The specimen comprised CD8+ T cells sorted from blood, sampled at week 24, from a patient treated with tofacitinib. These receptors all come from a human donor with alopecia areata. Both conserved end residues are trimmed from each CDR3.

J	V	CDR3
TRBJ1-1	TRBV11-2	ASSSLVNTEAF
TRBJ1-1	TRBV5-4	ASSLGTVEAF
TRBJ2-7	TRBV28	ASSPPHGSSYEQY
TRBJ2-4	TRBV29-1	SVIGRVNIQY
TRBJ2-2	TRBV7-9	ASSASGGNTGELF
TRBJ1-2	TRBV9	ASSVAATYGYT
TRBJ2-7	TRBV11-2	ASSLGQGGYEQY
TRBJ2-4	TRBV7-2	ASSYGTPDQY
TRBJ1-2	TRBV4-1	ASSQNPRGLDGYT
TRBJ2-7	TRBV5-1	ASSLTPGTDYEQY
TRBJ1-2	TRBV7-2	ASSLDAGIWDYGYT
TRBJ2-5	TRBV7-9	ASSPSTARFEETQY
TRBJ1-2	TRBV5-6	ASSMRTNGYT
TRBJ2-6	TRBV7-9	ASSSGDVLT
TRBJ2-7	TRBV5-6	ASSLNPGQTYEQY
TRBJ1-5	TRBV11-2	ASSLSPGQPQH
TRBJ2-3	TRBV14	ASSQDNSWASGYTDTQY